Below are 19 T cell receptor beta chains sequenced from a single sample in a study of blood T cell repertoires in COVID-19. Some clones are missing from TCRdb's copy, which holds only in-frame ones; the method was immunoSEQ multiplex PCR. This table holds tens of thousands of clones, over 75% found once. Sequencing input: peripheral blood. The receptors come from a man older than 75 with acute or convalescent COVID-19.

The rearrangement uses TRBV18 and TRBJ1-6, with unresolved D. The germline V gene has CDR1 KGHSH and CDR2 LQKENI. There are 14 residues in the CDR3. With 0 bases removed from V and 9 bases from J, the gap between germline ends came to 9 bases. CDR3 amino acids: CASSPPGVLSPLHF. The CDR3 DNA reads TGTGCCAGCTCACCACCAGGAGTGCTTTCACCCCTCCACTTT.

This chain joins TRBV6-5 and TRBJ2-5, with 12 bases aligning to TRBD2. The V segment lost 6 bases and the J segment 4 bases; nucleotides outside the gene matches: 6. Germline V gene lookup returns CDR1 MNHEY and CDR2 SVGAGI. The CDR3 extends over 15 amino acids. The CDR3 spells CASSQRLAGAETQYF. CDR3 bases: TGTGCCAGCAGCCAGCGACTAGCGGGGGCAGAGACCCAGTACTTC.

With respect to this clone: Other DNA sequences from this sample encode an identical CDR3 as well. This chain joins TRBV12-3 or TRBV12-4 and TRBJ1-2; TRBD1 is a possible D gene (5 bases). Trimming left V 3 bases short and J 5 bases short, with 7 bases between. The CDR3 loop spans 12 amino acids. The CDR3 here is CASSLGQYGYTF. CDR3 DNA sequence: TGTGCCAGCAGTTTGGGGCAGTATGGCTACACCTTC.

The genes are TRBV29-1 and TRBJ1-2; D is uncertain. The length of the CDR3 is 10 residues. Trimming cost V 6 bases and J 5 bases, with 7 bases left between them. The V gene's germline CDR1 is SQVTM and CDR2 ANQGSEA. The CDR3 is CSVFQYGYTF. CDR3 coding DNA: TGCAGCGTATTTCAATATGGCTACACCTTC.

This sequence joins TRBV2 and TRBJ2-5, with D perhaps matching TRBD1 (5 bases). V was pared by 2 bases and J by 5 bases, with 15 bases between. The CDR3 length is 15 residues. CDR1 SNHLY and CDR2 FYNNEI come from the germline V gene. The CDR3 DNA follows: TGTGCCAGCAGTGAACGGGCAGGGTTTACCGAGACCCAGTACTTC. Amino acids: CASSERAGFTETQYF. Using reference TRBV2 and TRBJ2-5 for the parts outside the CDR3, the full variable domain is EPEVTQTPSHQVTQMGQEVILRCVPISNHLYFYWYRQILGQKVEFLVSFYNNEISEKSEIFDDQFSVERPDGSNFTLKIRSTKLEDSAMYFCASSERAGFTETQYFGPGTRLLVL.

The rearrangement joins TRBV27 to TRBJ1-6, with TRBD1 identical over 8 bases. This CDR3 spans 15 amino acids. The V and J ends lost 4 bases and 7 bases, in that order; junction bases with no gene match: 6. Germline assignment: CDR1 MNHEY and CDR2 SMNVEV (reference sequence). CDR3 sequence (DNA): TGTGCCAGCAGTTCCGGACAGGGCATCAATTCACCCCTCCACTTT. Its protein product is CASSSGQGINSPLHF.

V usage is TRBV2 and J usage is TRBJ2-1; D may be TRBD2 (6 bases). Trimming stripped 4 bases from V and 8 bases from J, with 12 bases between. CDR3 length: 13 residues. The germline CDR1 and CDR2 sequences are SNHLY and FYNNEI. This chain's CDR3 is CASSAIGGDEQFF. The CDR3, as DNA: TGTGCCAGCAGTGCCATTGGAGGGGATGAGCAGTTCTTC. The variable domain in full, completed from reference TRBV2 and TRBJ2-1, reads EPEVTQTPSHQVTQMGQEVILRCVPISNHLYFYWYRQILGQKVEFLVSFYNNEISEKSEIFDDQFSVERPDGSNFTLKIRSTKLEDSAMYFCASSAIGGDEQFFGPGTRLTVL.

This chain uses TRBV11-2 with TRBJ1-6; 9 positions match TRBD1. CDR3 size: 17 residues. Germline V gene sequence: CDR1 SGHAT, CDR2 FQNNGV. V was pared by 1 base and J by 7 bases, with 8 bases of the junction left unmatched. In DNA, the CDR3 is TGTGCCAGCAGCTTAGGTCGGGGACAGGGTAGCAATTCACCCCTCCACTTT. Its protein product is CASSLGRGQGSNSPLHF.

The chain joins TRBV7-9 to TRBJ1-2; no clear D gene. From germline, CDR1 is SEHNR and CDR2 FQNEAQ (reference sequence). The CDR3 consists of 13 residues. With 3 bases removed from V and 4 bases from J, the gap between germline ends came to 9 bases. The CDR3 DNA is TGTGCCAGCAGCTTTGAGCAGGCCTATGGCTACACCTTC. Its protein is CASSFEQAYGYTF.

CDR3 amino acids: CASSFGGTYGYTF. For the CDR3, the DNA is TGTGCCAGCAGTTTTGGAGGGACCTATGGCTACACCTTC. The chain couples TRBV12-3 or TRBV12-4 to TRBJ1-2, with a tentative D call TRBD1 (5 bases). The CDR3 consists of 13 residues. V gave up 3 bases and J gave up 4 bases, with 9 bases separating them.

The chain carries TRBV29-1 and TRBJ2-1; unclear D gene. The CDR3 consists of 13 residues. Germline V gene data show CDR1 as SQVTM and CDR2 as ANQGSEA. Deletions cut 7 bases from V and 8 bases from J, with 18 bases between. The DNA for the CDR3 is TGCAGCGGAGCATATTTTAACGCCGATGAGCAGTTCTTC. The encoded protein is CSGAYFNADEQFF.

The chain is built from TRBV6-5 and TRBJ2-5, with 8 nucleotides matching TRBD1. In germline, CDR1 is MNHEY, CDR2 SVGAGI. The CDR3 has 14 residues. With 2 bases clipped from V and 3 bases from J, the junction kept 2 bases outside the gene matches. For the CDR3, the DNA is TGTGCCAGCAGTTACCCAGGGGGCGAAGAGACCCAGTACTTC. As protein: CASSYPGGEETQYF.

The CDR3 sequence is CASSWTLGGPSYEQYF. The CDR3 DNA reads TGCGCCAGCAGTTGGACCCTCGGGGGGCCCTCCTACGAGCAGTACTTC. The chain links TRBV5-1 to TRBJ2-7; D might be TRBD2 (7 bases). This CDR3 is built from 16 residues. V was shortened by 5 bases and J by 0 bases, with 18 bases between the two germline ends. The V gene's germline CDR1 is SGHRS and CDR2 YFSETQ. The variable domain in full, completed from reference TRBV5-1 and TRBJ2-7, reads KAGVTQTPRYLIKTRGQQVTLSCSPISGHRSVSWYQQTPGQGLQFLFEYFSETQRNKGNFPGRFSGRQFSNSRSEMNVSTLELGDSALYLCASSWTLGGPSYEQYFGPGTRLTVT.

The gene calls are TRBV7-9 and TRBJ2-1, with a tentative D call TRBD2 (6 bases). Trimming pared 2 bases from V and 8 bases from J, leaving 19 bases between. This CDR3 is 16 amino acids long. CDR1 and CDR2 (germline): SEHNR, FQNEAQ (reference sequence). The CDR3 bases are TGTGCCAGCAGCTTATTGCCTTCGGGGGTTGTCGATGAGCAGTTCTTC. Amino acids: CASSLLPSGVVDEQFF.

The rearrangement links TRBV28 to TRBJ2-7, with D tentatively TRBD2 (7 bases). V lost 8 bases and J lost 3, with 20 bases in between. The germline V gene has CDR1 MDHEN and CDR2 SYDVKM. The length of the CDR3 is 15 residues. CDR3 nucleotide sequence: TGTGCCAGCGGCCTTGGGGGCGGGGGATTCTACGAGCAGTACTTC. Amino acid sequence: CASGLGGGGFYEQYF.

The rearrangement joins TRBV14 to TRBJ2-2; D might be TRBD1 (6 bases). Germline CDR1 and CDR2: SGHDN and FVKESK. Trimming stripped 1 base from V and 4 bases from J, with 10 bases between. This CDR3 is 15 amino acids long. The CDR3, as DNA: TGTGCCAGCAGCCAAGCCCAGGGGAGCACCGGGGAGCTGTTTTTT. Its protein product is CASSQAQGSTGELFF.

The chain links TRBV14 to TRBJ1-4; 7 bases fit TRBD1. The CDR3 contains 15 residues. Germline trimming cut 4 bases from V and 3 bases from J; bases unmatched to any gene: 5. Germline V gives CDR1 SGHDN, CDR2 FVKESK. DNA for the CDR3: TGTGCCAGCAGCCTTTCGGGACAGCCTAATGAAAAACTGTTTTTT. It codes for CASSLSGQPNEKLFF.

V gene TRBV27 combines with J gene TRBJ1-1; D gene uncertain. This CDR3 comprises 13 residues. Germline CDR1 and CDR2: MNHEY and SMNVEV (reference sequence). V was pared by 4 bases and J by 1 base, with 7 bases between. The CDR3 region is CASSWRENTEAFF. CDR3 DNA: TGTGCCAGCAGTTGGAGAGAGAACACTGAAGCTTTCTTT.

This clone has a single count. The chain links TRBV4-1 to TRBJ2-7; 12 bases align to TRBD2. V lost 0 bases, J lost 1 base, and 10 bases stayed unmatched. CDR1 and CDR2 from the germline V gene are MGHRA and YSYEKL. The CDR3 extends over 19 amino acids. The CDR3 sequence is CASSQDWASGGAGSYEQYF. The CDR3 bases are TGCGCCAGCAGCCAAGATTGGGCTAGCGGGGGGGCAGGATCCTACGAGCAGTACTTC.